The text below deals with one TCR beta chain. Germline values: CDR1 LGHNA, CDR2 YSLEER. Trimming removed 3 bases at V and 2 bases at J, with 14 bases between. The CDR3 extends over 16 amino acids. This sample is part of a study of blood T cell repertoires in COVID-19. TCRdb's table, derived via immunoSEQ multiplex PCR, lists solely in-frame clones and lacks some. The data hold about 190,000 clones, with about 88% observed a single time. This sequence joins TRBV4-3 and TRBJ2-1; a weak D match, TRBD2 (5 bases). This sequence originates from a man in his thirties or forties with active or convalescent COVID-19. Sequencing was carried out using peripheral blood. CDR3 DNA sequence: TGCGCCAGCAGCCAGGTGGACTCCCCGACCTACAATGAGCAGTTCTTC. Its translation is CASSQVDSPTYNEQFF.